This T cell receptor beta chain was identified during a study of blood T cell repertoires in COVID-19. As for the study in general: The United States, Italy and Spain provided the acute and convalescent COVID-19 samples. The cDNA or gDNA used as material had been derived from T cells, B-cell-depleted T cells, or PBMCs.

Trimming removed 1 base from V and 0 bases from J, with 9 bases in between. Per germline, CDR1 LNHDA and CDR2 SQIVND (reference sequence). The CDR3 contains 15 residues. Per the study methods: Estimation of nucleated cell counts relied on the amplification of reference gene primers. The assay was immunoSEQ multiplex PCR, and TCRdb's table has in-frame clones only and misses some. The V and J calls and clone size come from that table; D and trimming were worked out from the DNA. The table records roughly 87,000 clones, approximately 86% of them present only once. The sequence was obtained from a man between 40 and 49 years old with acute or convalescent COVID-19. The sequenced sample consisted of peripheral blood. This chain uses TRBV19 with TRBJ1-1; D gene unclear. The CDR3 DNA reads as TGTGCCAGTAGTATAGTGCAGAAGATGAACACTGAAGCTTTCTTT. Its translation: CASSIVQKMNTEAFF.